This T cell receptor beta chain was observed in a study of T cell responses to AZD1222 COVID-19 vaccine (dated by TCRdb to about 2021). Notes on the research overall: A total of approximately 240 trial participants underwent TCR sequencing, of whom 207 received two doses of AZD1222 and roughly 25 received two doses of the MenACWY control vaccine. Enrollment into the trials was organized by age into subgroups of 18-55, 56-69 and 70-plus years, and those subgroups contained approximately 150, 30 and 60 TCR-sequenced participants, respectively. Study-wide conclusions, independent of this receptor: After two AZD1222 doses, both the breadth and the depth of spike-specific TCRs were significantly higher than at day 0 and than in MenACWY recipients. CD4 TCRs associated with the vaccine covered the entire spike protein, and the dominant responses were in regions 160-218 and 743-854. Conclusions about previously exposed vaccinees are limited because only a handful of AZD1222 recipients were SARS-CoV-2 seropositive at baseline. Because no day 14 peak-response samples were available, repertoires were characterized only after the peak T cell response. Participants were mostly white British, with more females than males. The authors suggested clonal diversity may have been underestimated. In the small 56-69-year group, the increase in depth fell short of significance, most likely because of low power. Reportedly, close to half of the unique spike-specific TCRs recognized epitopes lying outside the regions that are mutated in the B.1.351 and B.1.1.7 variants.

The CDR3 regions of human TCRbeta chains were subjected to immunosequencing. For the original study's pipeline: Repertoire TCRs were checked for matches against a reference library of SARS-CoV-2-specific TCRs that had been generated using the MIRA antigen-specificity platform. Breadth was defined as the fraction of unique TCRs that were SARS-CoV-2-associated. Depth was defined as the fraction of total T cells that were SARS-CoV-2-associated. Using the MIRA data, each spike-specific TCR was mapped to the spike region that the TCR reacts to and placed in a CD4 or CD8 class. Log10-transformed breadth and depth values were compared by one-way ANOVA with Sidak's multiple comparisons tests. TCRdb took this table from immuneACCESS and kept in-frame rearrangements with V and J called. Such tables lack part of the clones; where checked against another copy, unresolved V genes explain under half of the gap, and the rest is unexplained. V, J and clone size were drawn from that table, and D and trimming were deduced from the DNA. This sample holds 150,000 or so clones; roughly nine tenths were observed only once. The ten largest make up roughly 5.8% of the sample.

The label giving this sample's time point can be read as: baseline before first vaccination. The treatment or condition label of this sample denotes: meningococcal conjugate vaccine given as trial control. The vaccinee samples were drawn from two UK trials, COV001 and COV002, one of which was a single-blind randomized controlled phase 2/3 trial testing AZD1222 (ChAdOx1 nCoV-19) in healthy adults. For TCRbeta chain sequencing, PBMC samples from trial participants were taken at day 0 and at day 28 after the second dose. Concerning this clone: What antigen it recognizes has not been identified. Base qualities are not recorded, but no much larger clone differs from it by a single base.

The CDR3 runs 16 amino acids, cysteine and phenylalanine included. The CDR3 DNA has 48 bases and is translated from base 1. The germline V gene (reference sequence) yields SEHNR for CDR1 and FQNEAQ for CDR2. V is cut by 5 bases and J by 4 bases, and the space between the germline ends is 17 bases. This TCR came from an adult in good health. Sequences were derived from peripheral blood, sampled on day 0 of MenACWY control vaccination. The V and J segments used are TRBV7-9 and TRBJ2-2, with TRBD2 perhaps the D gene, on 6 matching bases. The DNA reads TGTGCCAGCAGCCCCCGGGGGAACCGGGGCACCGGGGAGCTGTTTTTT. The translation is CASSPRGNRGTGELFF. When the CDR3 is completed using the reference TRBV7-9 and TRBJ2-2 genes on either side, the full variable domain is DTGVSQNPRHKITKRGQNVTFRCDPISEHNRLYWYRQTLGQGPEFLTYFQNEAQLEKSRLLSDRFSAERPKGSFSTLEIQRTEQGDSAMYLCASSPRGNRGTGELFFGEGSRLTVL.